The rows below give T cell receptor beta chains drawn from one sample of a study of OX40 agonist ivuxolimab in advanced cancers. Method: immunoSEQ multiplex PCR; TCRdb's copy keeps in-frame clones and lacks some. The sample has some 44,000 clones; around 86% are singletons. This specimen consisted of CD4+ or CD8+ T cells sorted from blood, obtained in a trial of the OX40 agonist ivuxolimab. These receptors all come from an adult with an advanced solid tumor such as melanoma, head and neck, liver or kidney cancer. CDR3s include the opening cysteine and the closing phenylalanine or tryptophan. Each record gives: J gene, V gene, clone size, D gene, CDR3 DNA, CDR3 protein. The D gene is left open where the match is weak. Part of the rows lack a size; the others show once, few, many or a class for expanded clones.

J: TRBJ1-6
V: TRBV6-5
size: few
D: -
DNA: TGTGCCAGCAGCCCCAGGGAAGGGTGGAATTCACCCCTCCACTTT
CDR3: CASSPREGWNSPLHF

J: TRBJ1-1
V: TRBV6-6
size: -
D: -
DNA: TGTGCCAGCAGTTCCCTACCGAACACTGAAGCTTTCTTT
CDR3: CASSSLPNTEAFF

J: TRBJ1-1
V: TRBV7-9
size: -
D: -
DNA: TGTGCCAGCAGCTTTCACGGATTGAACACTGAAGCTTTCTTT
CDR3: CASSFHGLNTEAFF

J: TRBJ2-3
V: TRBV18
size: -
D: -
DNA: TGTGCCAGCTCACCGGGGGGCGACAATACGCAGTATTTT
CDR3: CASSPGGDNTQYF

J: TRBJ2-7
V: TRBV6-5
size: few
D: TRBD2
DNA: TGTGCCAGCAGTTCTCCGGGACTAGCGATGCAGTACTTC
CDR3: CASSSPGLAMQYF

J: TRBJ2-5
V: TRBV5-6
size: -
D: TRBD2
DNA: TGTGCCAGCAGTAAACCGGGACTAGACTCGGAGACCCAGTACTTC
CDR3: CASSKPGLDSETQYF

J: TRBJ2-1
V: TRBV9
size: -
D: TRBD2
DNA: TGTGCCAGCAGCGTATCCGGGGGGGCATCCTACAATGAGCAGTTCTTC
CDR3: CASSVSGGASYNEQFF

J: TRBJ1-1
V: TRBV10-3
size: few
D: TRBD1
DNA: TGTGCCATCAGCACTGACAGGGCGAGAAGAGCTTTCTTT
CDR3: CAISTDRARRAFF

J: TRBJ2-2
V: TRBV7-6
size: once
D: TRBD1
DNA: TGTGCCAGCAGCTCGCCCGGACAGGGTATGGGCCTGAACACCGGGGAGCTGTTTTTT
CDR3: CASSSPGQGMGLNTGELFF

J: TRBJ2-7
V: TRBV28
size: -
D: -
DNA: TGTGCCAGCAGCTTCGTGAACGAGCAGTACTTC
CDR3: CASSFVNEQYF

J: TRBJ2-1
V: TRBV11-3
size: -
D: TRBD1
DNA: TGTGCCAGCAGCTCTACTAGGACAGGGTGGGATGAGCAGTTCTTC
CDR3: CASSSTRTGWDEQFF

J: TRBJ2-7
V: TRBV28
size: -
D: -
DNA: TGTGCCAGCAGGAACTACTACGAGCAGTACTTC
CDR3: CASRNYYEQYF

J: TRBJ1-2
V: TRBV5-1
size: -
D: -
DNA: TGCGCCAGCAGCTGGAACGCGGGGAACTATGGCTACACCTTC
CDR3: CASSWNAGNYGYTF

J: TRBJ2-6
V: TRBV11-2
size: -
D: -
DNA: TGTGCCAGCAGCTTAGAGACGTCTGGGGCCAACGTCCTGACTTTC
CDR3: CASSLETSGANVLTF

J: TRBJ2-7
V: TRBV18
size: -
D: -
DNA: TGTGCCAGCTCACCACCGACGGGAGAGGCCGAGCAGTACTTC
CDR3: CASSPPTGEAEQYF

J: TRBJ2-7
V: TRBV18
size: -
D: TRBD1
DNA: TGTGCCAGCTCAATTCGACAGGGCTCCTACGAGCAGTACTTC
CDR3: CASSIRQGSYEQYF